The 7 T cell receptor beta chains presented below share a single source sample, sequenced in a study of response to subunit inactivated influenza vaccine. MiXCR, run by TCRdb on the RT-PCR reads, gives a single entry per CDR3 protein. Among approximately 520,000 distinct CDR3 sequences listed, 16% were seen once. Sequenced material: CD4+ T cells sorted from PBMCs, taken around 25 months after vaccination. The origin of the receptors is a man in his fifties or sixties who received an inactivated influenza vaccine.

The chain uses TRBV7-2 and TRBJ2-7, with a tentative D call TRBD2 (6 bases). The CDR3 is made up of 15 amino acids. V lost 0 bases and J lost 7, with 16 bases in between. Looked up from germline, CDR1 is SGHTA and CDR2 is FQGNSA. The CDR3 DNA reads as TGTGCCAGCAGCTTAGCTAGGGGAGGTGTCCAGGAGCAGTACTTC. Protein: CASSLARGGVQEQYF.

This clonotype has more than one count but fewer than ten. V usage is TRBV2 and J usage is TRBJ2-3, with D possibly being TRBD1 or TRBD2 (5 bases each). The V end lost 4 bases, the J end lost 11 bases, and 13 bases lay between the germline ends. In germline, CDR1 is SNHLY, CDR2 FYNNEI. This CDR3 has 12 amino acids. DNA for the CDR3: TGTGCCAGCAGTGTACGGGACCTCTTGCAGTATTTT. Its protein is CASSVRDLLQYF.

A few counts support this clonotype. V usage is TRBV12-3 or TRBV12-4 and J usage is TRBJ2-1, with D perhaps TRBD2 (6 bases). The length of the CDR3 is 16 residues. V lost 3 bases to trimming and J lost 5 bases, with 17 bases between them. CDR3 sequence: CASSFGGTRGNNEQFF. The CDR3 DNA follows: TGTGCCAGCAGTTTCGGCGGGACTCGAGGGAACAATGAGCAGTTCTTC.

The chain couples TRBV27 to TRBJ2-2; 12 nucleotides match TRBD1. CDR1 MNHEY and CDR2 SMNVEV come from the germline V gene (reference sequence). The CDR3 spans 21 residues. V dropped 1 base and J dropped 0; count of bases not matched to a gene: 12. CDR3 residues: CASSLWGTGGRKRTNTGELFF. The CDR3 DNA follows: TGTGCCAGCAGTTTATGGGGGACAGGGGGCCGCAAACGTACGAACACCGGGGAGCTGTTTTTT.

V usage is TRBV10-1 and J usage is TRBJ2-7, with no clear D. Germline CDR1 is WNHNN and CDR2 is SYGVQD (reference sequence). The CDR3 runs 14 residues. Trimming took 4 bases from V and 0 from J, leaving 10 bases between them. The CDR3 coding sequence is TGCGCCAGCAGTGTCGCACCTACCTCCTACGAGCAGTACTTC. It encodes CASSVAPTSYEQYF.

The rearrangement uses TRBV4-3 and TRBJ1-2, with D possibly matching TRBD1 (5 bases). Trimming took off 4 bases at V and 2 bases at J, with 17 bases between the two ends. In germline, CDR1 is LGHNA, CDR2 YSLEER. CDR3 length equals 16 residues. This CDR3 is CASSRAGTELNYGYTF. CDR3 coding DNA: TGCGCCAGCAGCCGAGCCGGGACGGAACTAAACTATGGCTACACCTTC.

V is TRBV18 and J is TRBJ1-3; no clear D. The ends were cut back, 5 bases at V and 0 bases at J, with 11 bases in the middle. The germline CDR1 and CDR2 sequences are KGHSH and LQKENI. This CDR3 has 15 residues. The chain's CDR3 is CASSGSATSGNTIYF. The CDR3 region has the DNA TGTGCCAGCTCAGGCTCTGCTACCTCTGGAAACACCATATATTTT.